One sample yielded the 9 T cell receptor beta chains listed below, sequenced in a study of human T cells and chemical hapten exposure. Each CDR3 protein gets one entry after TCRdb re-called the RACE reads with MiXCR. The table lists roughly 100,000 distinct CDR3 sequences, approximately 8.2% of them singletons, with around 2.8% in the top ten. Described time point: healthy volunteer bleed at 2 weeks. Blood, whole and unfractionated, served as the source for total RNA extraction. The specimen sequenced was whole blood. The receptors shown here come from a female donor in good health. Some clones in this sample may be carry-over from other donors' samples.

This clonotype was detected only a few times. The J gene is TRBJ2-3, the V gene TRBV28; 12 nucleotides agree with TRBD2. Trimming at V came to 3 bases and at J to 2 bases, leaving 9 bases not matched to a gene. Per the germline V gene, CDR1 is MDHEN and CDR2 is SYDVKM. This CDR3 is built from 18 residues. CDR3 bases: TGTGCCAGCAGTTTCCCCTGGACTAGCGGGAACTACACAGATACGCAGTATTTT. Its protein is CASSFPWTSGNYTDTQYF.

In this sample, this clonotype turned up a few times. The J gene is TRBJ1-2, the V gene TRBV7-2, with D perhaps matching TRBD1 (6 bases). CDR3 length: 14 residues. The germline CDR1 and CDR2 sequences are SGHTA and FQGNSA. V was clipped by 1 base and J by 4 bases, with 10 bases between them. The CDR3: CASSLDGGGYGYTF. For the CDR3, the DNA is TGTGCCAGCAGCTTAGATGGAGGGGGCTATGGCTACACCTTC.

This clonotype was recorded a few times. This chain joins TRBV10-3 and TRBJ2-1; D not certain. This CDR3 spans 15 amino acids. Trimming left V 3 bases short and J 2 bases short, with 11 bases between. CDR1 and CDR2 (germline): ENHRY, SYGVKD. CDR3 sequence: CAISDLVAPYNEQFF. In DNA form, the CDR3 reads TGTGCCATCAGTGACCTGGTAGCCCCCTACAATGAGCAGTTCTTC.

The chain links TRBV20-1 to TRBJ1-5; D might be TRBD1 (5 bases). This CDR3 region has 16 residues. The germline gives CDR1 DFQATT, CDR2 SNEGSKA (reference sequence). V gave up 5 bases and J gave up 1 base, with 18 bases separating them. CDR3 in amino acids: CSASRYGATSNQPQHF. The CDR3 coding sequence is TGCAGTGCTTCCCGATACGGGGCGACAAGCAATCAGCCCCAGCATTTT.

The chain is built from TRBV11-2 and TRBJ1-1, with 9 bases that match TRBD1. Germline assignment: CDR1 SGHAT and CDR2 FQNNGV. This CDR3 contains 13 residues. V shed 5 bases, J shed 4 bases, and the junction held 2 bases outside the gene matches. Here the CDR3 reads CASSRDRATEAFF. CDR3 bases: TGTGCCAGCAGCCGGGACAGGGCCACTGAAGCTTTCTTT.

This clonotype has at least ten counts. This CDR3 reads CASSYSGRALETQYF. The DNA for the CDR3 is TGTGCCAGCAGCTATAGCGGGAGGGCCTTGGAGACCCAGTACTTC. The rearrangement joins TRBV28 to TRBJ2-5; 11 positions match TRBD2. Germline-derived CDR1 and CDR2 are MDHEN and SYDVKM. The CDR3 has 15 residues. The trim removed 6 bases at V and 5 bases at J, leaving 8 bases unmatched.

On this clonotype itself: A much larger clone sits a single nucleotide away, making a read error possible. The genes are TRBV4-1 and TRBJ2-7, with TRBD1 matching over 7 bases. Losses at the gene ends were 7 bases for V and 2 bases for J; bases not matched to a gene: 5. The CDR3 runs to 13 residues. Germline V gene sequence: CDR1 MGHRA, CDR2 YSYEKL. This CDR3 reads CASNPGTAYEQYF. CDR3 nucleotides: TGCGCCAGCAACCCCGGGACAGCCTACGAGCAGTACTTC.

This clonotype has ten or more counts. The CDR3 loop reads CASSRVLATGTDTQYF. The DNA of the CDR3 is TGCGCCAGCAGTCGGGTTCTAGCTACTGGCACAGATACGCAGTATTTT. J is TRBJ2-3 and V is TRBV4-1; D is perhaps TRBD2 (5 bases). Germline loops: CDR1 MGHRA, CDR2 YSYEKL. The CDR3 has 16 amino acids. V was shortened by 6 bases and J by 1 base, with 17 bases between the two germline ends.

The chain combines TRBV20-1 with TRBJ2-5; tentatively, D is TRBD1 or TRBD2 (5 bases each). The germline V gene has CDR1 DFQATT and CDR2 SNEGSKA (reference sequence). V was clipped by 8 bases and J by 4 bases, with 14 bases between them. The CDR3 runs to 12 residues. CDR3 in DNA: TGCAGTAGTCGAGGGGTTGCAGAGACCCAGTACTTC. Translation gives CSSRGVAETQYF.